These 31 T cell receptor beta chains share one sample of origin, sequenced in a study of blood T cells in healthy people across ages. Then a second PCR, running about 7 to 11 cycles, was carried out with a sample-barcoded 5' primer and a J-beta primer mix. TCRdb itself ran the 5' RACE reads through MiXCR, one entry per CDR3 protein. The sample holds about 2 million distinct CDR3 sequences, around 48% seen once. The sample comprised blood. These receptors were collected from a woman in her thirties or forties in good health.

The J gene is TRBJ2-3, the V gene TRBV4-2; no reliable D call. The CDR3 sequence is 16 residues long. Trimming cost V 0 bases and J 2 bases, with 12 bases left between them. Germline CDR1 and CDR2: LGHNA and YNFKEQ. Written as DNA, the CDR3 is TGTGCCAGCAGCCAAGATCCGGGTAGCTACACAGATACGCAGTATTTT. It is translated as CASSQDPGSYTDTQYF.

As for this clonotype: One junction end disagrees with the germline gene, perhaps due to a read error. This chain uses TRBV7-7 with TRBJ2-5; 7 nucleotides match TRBD1. Germline V gene sequence: CDR1 SSHAT, CDR2 FNYEAQ (reference sequence). The CDR3 loop spans 19 amino acids. This CDR3 reads CASSSGQARYLTLQETQYF. The CDR3 nucleotides are TGTGCTAGCAGCTCCGGACAGGCTCGTTATCTGACCCTTCAAGAGACCCAGTACTTC.

The chain combines TRBV27 with TRBJ1-2; D uncertain. CDR1 MNHEY and CDR2 SMNVEV come from the germline V gene (reference sequence). The V end was cut by 2 bases, the J end by 3 bases, with 13 bases between. The CDR3 consists of 15 residues. The CDR3 bases are TGTGCCAGCAGTTTAATCCCGCCGGGCGACTATGGCTACACCTTC. This sequence encodes CASSLIPPGDYGYTF.

A few counts support this clonotype. The gene calls are TRBV4-2 and TRBJ2-3; D may be TRBD1 (6 bases). There are 19 residues in the CDR3. Germline CDR1 LGHNA, CDR2 YNFKEQ. V was cut by 0 bases and J by 0 bases, with 19 bases left in between. CDR3 in amino acids: CASSQDLPNRVGSTDTQYF. The CDR3 DNA follows: TGTGCCAGCAGCCAAGACCTACCTAACAGGGTCGGTAGCACAGATACGCAGTATTTT.

The CDR3 coding sequence is TGTGCCAGCAGCCATAGAACAGGGGGCACAAACTTTTTAGCTTTCTTT. It yields the protein CASSHRTGGTNFLAFF. The rearrangement uses TRBV4-2 and TRBJ1-1, with 9 bases matching TRBD1. The J segment lost 10 bases and the V segment lost 3 bases, leaving 15 bases of the junction unmatched. The germline gives CDR1 LGHNA, CDR2 YNFKEQ. This CDR3 region has 16 residues.

V usage is TRBV29-1 and J usage is TRBJ2-5, with D possibly matching TRBD2 (5 bases). This CDR3 has 13 amino acids. Germline V CDR1 and CDR2: SQVTM, ANQGSEA. Trimming left V 5 bases short and J 4 bases short, with 14 bases between. The CDR3 protein is CSVHPGSGETQYF. CDR3 coding DNA: TGCAGCGTTCATCCGGGGTCAGGAGAGACCCAGTACTTC.

The chain couples TRBV9 to TRBJ1-6; 10 bases line up with TRBD1. This CDR3 is built from 16 residues. V shed 3 bases, J shed 7 bases, and the junction held 7 bases outside the gene matches. Germline V gene data show CDR1 as SGDLS and CDR2 as YYNGEE. The CDR3 spells CASSGFRDRGNSPLHF. CDR3 coding DNA: TGTGCCAGCAGCGGGTTCCGGGACAGGGGAAATTCACCCCTCCACTTT.

V and J are TRBV20-1 and TRBJ2-2; 9 bases are shared with TRBD2. Losses at the gene ends were 5 bases for V and 4 bases for J; bases not matched to a gene: 14. The V gene's germline CDR1 is DFQATT and CDR2 SNEGSKA (reference sequence). The CDR3 runs 17 residues. In DNA form, the CDR3 reads TGCAGTGCTGGAGTCCATTTAGCGGGGGCTCTCACCGGGGAGCTGTTTTTT. Translated, it gives CSAGVHLAGALTGELFF.

The chain is built from TRBV9 and TRBJ2-1; 11 bases fit TRBD2. This CDR3 spans 13 amino acids. CDR1 is SGDLS and CDR2 is YYNGEE in the germline V gene. V lost 0 bases to trimming and J lost 15 bases; unmatched junction nucleotides: 5. The CDR3 sequence is CASSVGQGLAVFF. CDR3 DNA sequence: TGTGCCAGCAGCGTAGGTCAGGGACTAGCGGTGTTCTTC.

There are a few counts of this clonotype. V usage is TRBV5-1 and J usage is TRBJ2-5; tentative D call: TRBD1 (5 bases). The ends were cut back, 3 bases at V and 4 bases at J, with 19 bases in the middle. CDR1 is SGHRS, CDR2 YFSETQ, per germline. This CDR3 is built from 16 residues. In nucleotides, the CDR3 is TGCGCCAGCAGCTCAATCAGGGTGGGGTTAGGAGAGACCCAGTACTTC. Encoded protein: CASSSIRVGLGETQYF.

This clonotype was counted at least ten times. The V gene is TRBV11-2, the J gene TRBJ2-7; D not certain. CDR3 length equals 13 residues. V gave up 2 bases and J gave up 3 bases, with 8 bases separating them. Looked up from germline, CDR1 is SGHAT and CDR2 is FQNNGV. The CDR3 region is CASSLPGYYEQYF. Here the CDR3 DNA reads TGTGCCAGCAGCTTACCTGGGTACTACGAGCAGTACTTC. Full variable domain (outside the CDR3, taken from reference TRBV11-2 and TRBJ2-7): EAGVAQSPRYKIIEKRQSVAFWCNPISGHATLYWYQQILGQGPKLLIQFQNNGVVDDSQLPKDRFSAERLKGVDSTLKIQPAKLEDSAVYLCASSLPGYYEQYFGPGTRLTVT.

The gene calls are TRBV7-8 and TRBJ1-5; tentative D call: TRBD1 (6 bases). Germline V lookup: CDR1 SGHVS, CDR2 FQNEAQ. V gave up 2 bases and J gave up 5 bases, with 16 bases separating them. This CDR3 region has 16 residues. CDR3: CASSLPTPAGDQPQHF. DNA for the CDR3: TGTGCCAGCAGCTTACCGACACCTGCAGGGGATCAGCCCCAGCATTTT. The full variable domain, in which reference TRBV7-8 and TRBJ1-5 provide the parts outside the CDR3, is GAGVSQSPRYKVAKRGQDVALRCDPISGHVSLFWYQQALGQGPEFLTYFQNEAQLDKSGLPSDRFFAERPEGSVSTLKIQRTQQEDSAVYLCASSLPTPAGDQPQHFGDGTRLSIL.

This clonotype was counted only a few times. The genes are TRBV4-1 and TRBJ1-6, with D hard to call. The CDR3 is 12 residues long. Germline lookup yields CDR1 MGHRA and CDR2 YSYEKL. Trimming shortened V by 6 bases and J by 10 bases, and 10 bases separated the two germline ends. In DNA form, the CDR3 reads TGCGCCAGCAGTCTAGGTCAATCACCCCTCCACTTT. Residues: CASSLGQSPLHF.

This chain uses TRBV15 with TRBJ2-1; D not certain. The CDR3 is made up of 15 amino acids. V shed 5 bases and J shed 0 bases, with 11 bases lying between them. The germline CDR1 and CDR2 sequences are LNHNV and YYDKDF (reference sequence). This chain's CDR3 is CATSPDKSSYNEQFF. The DNA for the CDR3 is TGTGCCACCAGCCCCGACAAGAGCTCCTACAATGAGCAGTTCTTC.

In regard to this clonotype: The junction differs from germline at one of its ends, possibly a read error. The chain uses TRBV12-3 or TRBV12-4 and TRBJ2-1; TRBD1 is a possible D gene (6 bases). This CDR3 comprises 14 residues. CDR3 nucleotides: TGTGCCGGCAGTTTAGGTGGGGGCTCGGGTGAGCAGTTCTTC. It codes for CAGSLGGGSGEQFF.

J is TRBJ1-1 and V is TRBV24-1, with no clear D. Trimming took 3 bases from V and 1 from J, leaving 17 bases between them. The CDR3 is made up of 17 amino acids. CDR1 and CDR2 from the germline V gene are KGHDR and SFDVKD. The CDR3 nucleotides read TGTGCCACCAGTGATCCCCCCCAAGGGTCTGGGAACACTGAAGCTTTCTTT. It is translated as CATSDPPQGSGNTEAFF.

The chain couples TRBV27 to TRBJ1-5, with 7 bases fitting TRBD1. Per the germline V gene, CDR1 is MNHEY and CDR2 is SMNVEV (reference sequence). The CDR3 sequence is 17 residues long. V lost 5 bases and J lost 0; bases outside the gene matches: 10. The DNA for the CDR3 is TGTGCCAGCAGTCCTCGGACAGGAGTGGTTAGCAATCAGCCCCAGCATTTT. It yields the protein CASSPRTGVVSNQPQHF.

The chain carries TRBV12-3 or TRBV12-4 and TRBJ2-7, with TRBD1 matching 11 bases. This CDR3 has 15 amino acids. The junction had 7 bases not matched to a gene; V was cut back by 3 bases and J by 6 bases. CDR3 region: CASSFGQGATCEQYF. The CDR3 bases are TGTGCCAGCAGTTTCGGACAGGGGGCAACGTGCGAGCAGTACTTC.

This clonotype was counted between two and nine times. This chain joins TRBV28 and TRBJ2-1, with 9 bases identical to TRBD2. V lost 2 bases and J lost 8; bases outside the gene matches: 7. The CDR3 loop spans 15 amino acids. Germline V gene sequence: CDR1 MDHEN, CDR2 SYDVKM. The CDR3: CASSLAAGGRHEQFF. The CDR3 bases are TGTGCCAGCAGTTTAGCGGCGGGGGGGCGGCATGAGCAGTTCTTC.

Comment on this clonotype: A read error may account for a junction end that differs from germline. The rearrangement uses TRBV7-7 and TRBJ2-1; 7 positions agree with TRBD1. CDR1 and CDR2 (germline): SSHAT, FNYEAQ (reference sequence). The CDR3 is 16 amino acids. The CDR3 here is CASSLALRDSLYEQFF. The CDR3, as DNA: TGTGCTAGCAGCTTAGCTCTTCGGGACAGTCTCTACGAGCAGTTCTTC.

This sequence joins TRBV18 and TRBJ1-2; D ambiguous. Trimming pared 0 bases from V and 4 bases from J, leaving 12 bases between. CDR3 length: 15 residues. CDR1 KGHSH and CDR2 LQKENI come from the germline V gene. CDR3 nucleotides: TGTGCCAGCTCACCACCGCGTGACACCGCCTATGGCTACACCTTC. Amino acid sequence: CASSPPRDTAYGYTF.

V is TRBV29-1 and J is TRBJ2-7, with 10 nucleotides matching TRBD1. Per the germline V gene, CDR1 is SQVTM and CDR2 is ANQGSEA. The CDR3 contains 14 residues. V shed 6 bases, J shed 7 bases, and the junction held 12 bases outside the gene matches. As DNA, the CDR3 is TGCAGCGTACTTGGACAGGGGGTTACCAATGAGCAGTACTTC. The encoded protein is CSVLGQGVTNEQYF.

This clonotype was counted only a few times. The chain has TRBV6-5 and TRBJ2-1; TRBD1 agrees at 7 bases. Looked up from germline, CDR1 is MNHEY and CDR2 is SVGAGI. V trimming: 8 bases; J trimming: 2 bases; junction bases outside the gene matches: 6. This CDR3 has 14 amino acids. Here the CDR3 reads CASQGQIPYNEQFF. Written as DNA, the CDR3 is TGTGCCAGCCAGGGACAGATACCCTACAATGAGCAGTTCTTC.

This chain connects TRBV5-5 to TRBJ2-7; 8 bases map to TRBD2. The CDR3 runs to 15 residues. The V segment lost 0 bases and the J segment 2 bases; nucleotides outside the gene matches: 4. Per germline, CDR1 SGHKS and CDR2 YYEKEE (reference sequence). This CDR3 is CASSLVAGQAYEQYF. The CDR3 bases are TGTGCCAGCAGCTTGGTAGCGGGACAAGCCTACGAGCAGTACTTC.

Note on this clonotype: A much larger clone lies one base from this, so it may be a read error. The chain combines TRBV12-3 or TRBV12-4 with TRBJ2-5, with D possibly being TRBD2 (7 bases). Matching the DNA end better, TRBJ2-4 makes the J call doubtful. The CDR3 consists of 14 residues. Here the CDR3 DNA reads TGTGCCAGCAGCCGAGGGGGGGACAAAACCATTCAGTACTTC. This encodes CASSRGGDKTIQYF.

This rearrangement joins TRBV5-4 to TRBJ2-1; TRBD2 matches at 9 bases. The J segment lost 9 bases and the V segment lost 3 bases, leaving 4 bases of the junction unmatched. The CDR3 is 13 amino acids. Germline CDR1 and CDR2: SGHNT and YYREEE (reference sequence). The CDR3 DNA reads TGTGCCAGCAGCTGGACTAGCGCGGGTGAGCAGTTCTTC. Protein product: CASSWTSAGEQFF.

This clonotype was counted only a few times. V is TRBV14 and J is TRBJ2-7, with no clear D. This CDR3 region has 14 residues. The V end was cut by 0 bases, the J end by 10 bases, with 16 bases between. Germline CDR1 reads SGHDN; CDR2 reads FVKESK. The CDR3 spells CASSQDPLGSRQYF. The CDR3 DNA reads as TGTGCCAGCAGCCAAGACCCCCTGGGATCGCGTCAGTACTTC.

This clonotype appeared a few times. The chain recombines TRBV28 with TRBJ2-1, with D perhaps matching TRBD1 or TRBD2 (7 bases each). Trimming pared 4 bases from V and 4 bases from J, leaving 23 bases between. Germline assignment: CDR1 MDHEN and CDR2 SYDVKM. The CDR3 consists of 18 residues. The CDR3 sequence is CASSSPPSTGRVYNEQFF. For the CDR3, the DNA is TGTGCCAGCAGTTCTCCCCCTTCGACAGGGAGGGTGTACAATGAGCAGTTCTTC.

A few counts support this clonotype. This chain links TRBV7-9 with TRBJ2-3; no reliable D call. V was trimmed by 8 bases and J by 0 bases, leaving 15 bases between them. Germline CDR1 reads SEHNR; CDR2 reads FQNEAQ (reference sequence). The CDR3 sequence is 15 residues long. CDR3 protein: CASETLPPSTDTQYF. In DNA form, the CDR3 reads TGTGCCAGCGAGACTCTCCCCCCTAGCACAGATACGCAGTATTTT.

The CDR3 bases are TGCGCCAGCACTGACCCGAGCACAGATACGCAGTATTTT. This gives the protein CASTDPSTDTQYF. The chain joins TRBV5-1 to TRBJ2-3; D gene uncertain. This CDR3 region has 13 residues. The germline V and J ends were trimmed by 6 bases and 0 bases, with 8 bases remaining between them. Germline V gene data show CDR1 as SGHRS and CDR2 as YFSETQ.

The chain carries TRBV6-1 and TRBJ1-2, with 7 bases fitting TRBD1. CDR1 is MNHNS and CDR2 is SASEGT in the germline V gene. The CDR3 spans 13 residues. V shed 9 bases and J 4 bases; nucleotides not matched to a gene: 8. The CDR3 spells CASRQGLGYGYTF. The CDR3 DNA reads TGTGCCAGTCGACAGGGTTTGGGCTATGGCTACACCTTC.